These 26 T cell receptor beta chains share one sample of origin, sequenced in a study of T cell changes during pregnancy in multiple sclerosis. Libraries were prepared by immunoSEQ multiplex PCR; TCRdb keeps only in-frame clonotypes and omits some of them. The repertoire includes 75,000 to 90,000 clones, 85% to 95% of them detected once, and 0.2% to 0.25% sits in the top ten. Material: CD4+ T cells from peripheral blood mononuclear cells, obtained before pregnancy. These receptor sequences come from a female donor with multiple sclerosis, enrolled in a pregnancy study.

This clone was detected once. This sequence joins TRBV20-1 and TRBJ1-2; no clear D gene. Germline V lookup: CDR1 DFQATT, CDR2 SNEGSKA (reference sequence). The CDR3 runs 10 residues. The V end was cut by 7 bases, the J end by 5 bases, with 8 bases between. CDR3 bases: TGCAGTGTACCGGGTTATGGCTACACCTTC. Residues: CSVPGYGYTF.

V usage is TRBV6-1 and J usage is TRBJ2-7, with TRBD2 matching over 13 bases. Per the germline V gene, CDR1 is MNHNS and CDR2 is SASEGT. J was trimmed by 10 bases and V by 2 bases; bases with no gene match: 8. This CDR3 has 15 amino acids. The CDR3 here is CASSELGLAGLVQYF. Written as DNA, the CDR3 is TGTGCCAGCAGTGAATTGGGACTAGCGGGATTGGTACAGTACTTC.

This chain links TRBV19 with TRBJ1-5; D not resolved. Per the germline V gene, CDR1 is LNHDA and CDR2 is SQIVND (reference sequence). V dropped 3 bases and J dropped 2 bases, with 14 bases sitting between them. There are 16 residues in the CDR3. The CDR3 loop is CASSIEGKFGNQPQHF. CDR3 bases: TGTGCCAGTAGTATCGAGGGAAAGTTTGGCAATCAGCCCCAGCATTTT. The whole variable domain, filled in from reference TRBV19 and TRBJ1-5, reads DGGITQSPKYLFRKEGQNVTLSCEQNLNHDAMYWYRQDPGQGLRLIYYSQIVNDFQKGDIAEGYSVSREKKESFPLTVTSAQKNPTAFYLCASSIEGKFGNQPQHFGDGTRLSIL.

J is TRBJ1-1 and V is TRBV7-2, with 10 bases that match TRBD1. J lost 3 bases, V lost 8 bases, and 6 bases had no gene match. The CDR3 runs to 14 residues. CDR1 and CDR2 (germline): SGHTA, FQGNSA. This chain's CDR3 is CASGTGTGDTEAFF. In DNA, the CDR3 is TGTGCCAGCGGCACCGGGACAGGGGACACTGAAGCTTTCTTT.

This rearrangement joins TRBV5-1 to TRBJ2-6, with 7 bases that match TRBD1. Germline V lookup: CDR1 SGHRS, CDR2 YFSETQ. J gave up 1 base and V 4 bases, and 11 bases lay outside the gene matches. The CDR3 covers 18 residues. The CDR3 reads CASSQVTGALSGANVLTF. The CDR3 nucleotides are TGCGCCAGCAGCCAGGTAACAGGGGCTCTGTCTGGGGCCAACGTCCTGACTTTC.

CDR3 protein: CASSLITEGYGYTF. CDR3 nucleotides: TGTGCCAGCAGCTTGATCACAGAAGGATATGGCTACACCTTC. The V call is TRBV5-4, the J call TRBJ1-2; D is uncertain. Germline V gene lookup returns CDR1 SGHNT and CDR2 YYREEE (reference sequence). The CDR3 length is 14 residues. Trimming removed 1 base from V and 5 bases from J, with 12 bases in between.

The chain is built from TRBV18 and TRBJ2-5; the match to TRBD2 covers 12 bases. Trimming removed 3 bases from V and 5 bases from J; junction bases left unmatched: 7. CDR3 length: 16 residues. Germline lookup yields CDR1 KGHSH and CDR2 LQKENI. The CDR3 DNA follows: TGTGCCAGCTCACCTACCCTAGCGGGAGGGACGGAGACCCAGTACTTC. Protein product: CASSPTLAGGTETQYF.

The rearrangement uses TRBV5-1 and TRBJ2-5, with D possibly being TRBD1 (5 bases). The CDR3 length is 15 residues. Germline V gene lookup returns CDR1 SGHRS and CDR2 YFSETQ. V was cut by 0 bases and J by 1 base, with 10 bases left in between. The CDR3 DNA follows: TGCGCCAGCAGCTTGGGACAGCTCCTCCAAGAGACCCAGTACTTC. Encoded protein: CASSLGQLLQETQYF.

This chain connects TRBV27 to TRBJ2-2; D is unclear. In germline, CDR1 is MNHEY, CDR2 SMNVEV (reference sequence). CDR3 length: 13 amino acids. Trimming shortened V by 3 bases and J by 4 bases, and 6 bases separated the two germline ends. The CDR3 region is CASSFLGTGELFF. DNA for the CDR3: TGTGCCAGCAGTTTCCTCGGCACCGGGGAGCTGTTTTTT.

The chain joins TRBV15 to TRBJ1-4; D is perhaps TRBD1 (5 bases). V lost 6 bases to trimming and J lost 3 bases, with 14 bases between them. The CDR3 sequence is 15 residues long. Germline CDR1 LNHNV, CDR2 YYDKDF (reference sequence). CDR3 residues: CATSQRGPSNEKLFF. CDR3 nucleotide sequence: TGTGCCACCAGTCAAAGGGGTCCTTCTAATGAAAAACTGTTTTTT.

The V and J genes are TRBV29-1 and TRBJ2-3, with 7 bases lining up with TRBD1. V dropped 5 bases and J dropped 0; count of bases not matched to a gene: 11. The germline gives CDR1 SQVTM, CDR2 ANQGSEA. The CDR3 length is 16 residues. CDR3 bases: TGCAGCGTTTCACTCCCCCCGGGACAGAGCACAGATACGCAGTATTTT. It yields the protein CSVSLPPGQSTDTQYF.

The rearrangement uses TRBV7-8 and TRBJ1-1; D not resolved. The germline gives CDR1 SGHVS, CDR2 FQNEAQ. Trimming left V 2 bases short and J 4 bases short, with 8 bases between. The CDR3 covers 13 residues. DNA for the CDR3: TGTGCCAGCAGCTTAAAGGGAGGCACTGAAGCTTTCTTT. This codes for CASSLKGGTEAFF.

The chain joins TRBV7-6 to TRBJ2-7, with TRBD2 matching 11 bases. Germline-derived CDR1 and CDR2 are SGHVS and FNYEAQ. This CDR3 is 17 amino acids long. Trimming took 1 base from V and 1 from J; bases not matched to a gene: 6. CDR3 residues: CASSLGGLAGGSYEQYF. The CDR3 nucleotides are TGTGCCAGCAGCTTAGGGGGGCTAGCGGGGGGATCCTACGAGCAGTACTTC.

J is TRBJ2-1 and V is TRBV19; 10 nucleotides match TRBD1. The CDR3 sequence is 13 residues long. CDR1 and CDR2 from the germline V gene are LNHDA and SQIVND (reference sequence). V lost 9 bases and J lost 5; bases outside the gene matches: 4. DNA of the CDR3: TGTGCCAGCCGGGACAGGGGAGACAATGAGCAGTTCTTC. Its translation: CASRDRGDNEQFF.

The genes are TRBV5-1 and TRBJ1-1, with D possibly being TRBD1 (6 bases). Germline lookup yields CDR1 SGHRS and CDR2 YFSETQ. This CDR3 is 15 amino acids long. Trimming cost V 0 bases and J 0 bases, with 9 bases left between them. The CDR3 DNA reads TGCGCCAGCAGCTTGGCGGCAGGGGTGAACACTGAAGCTTTCTTT. Its protein product is CASSLAAGVNTEAFF.

The chain links TRBV28 to TRBJ2-7, with D uncertain. From germline, CDR1 is MDHEN and CDR2 SYDVKM. The V gene lost 1 base and the J gene lost 2 bases, with 3 bases spanning the gap. The CDR3 loop spans 12 amino acids. This CDR3 is CASSLSPYEQYF. The CDR3 nucleotides read TGTGCCAGCAGTTTATCTCCCTACGAGCAGTACTTC.

This clone was detected only a few times. The J gene is TRBJ1-2, the V gene TRBV5-1; D is undetermined. The V gene lost 0 bases and the J gene lost 6 bases, with 12 bases spanning the gap. This CDR3 has 14 residues. Germline assignment: CDR1 SGHRS and CDR2 YFSETQ. The CDR3 loop reads CASSLAMGEDGYTF. The CDR3 DNA follows: TGCGCCAGCAGCTTGGCCATGGGAGAAGATGGCTACACCTTC.

This rearrangement joins TRBV5-4 to TRBJ1-3, with a tentative D call TRBD1 (6 bases). The CDR3 is made up of 17 amino acids. Germline V gene sequence: CDR1 SGHNT, CDR2 YYREEE (reference sequence). Trimming pared 0 bases from V and 0 bases from J, leaving 13 bases between. The CDR3, as DNA: TGTGCCAGCAGCTTGGGTCAGGGGTTAGTCTCTGGAAACACCATATATTTT. Its protein is CASSLGQGLVSGNTIYF.

This sequence joins TRBV29-1 and TRBJ2-7; 8 bases are a match to TRBD2. This CDR3 has 13 amino acids. J gave up 5 bases and V 2 bases, and 5 bases lay outside the gene matches. Germline CDR1 SQVTM, CDR2 ANQGSEA. The DNA of the CDR3 is TGCAGCGTTGAAACGGGAGGGACGCACGAGCAGTACTTC. The encoded protein is CSVETGGTHEQYF.

The chain recombines TRBV11-3 with TRBJ2-2, with D perhaps matching TRBD1 (6 bases). CDR1 and CDR2 (germline): SGHNT, YENEEA. Trimming stripped 3 bases from V and 4 bases from J, with 6 bases between. The CDR3 length is 13 residues. The CDR3 DNA is TGTGCCAGCAGCTTGGACAGCACCGGGGAGCTGTTTTTT. Translated, it gives CASSLDSTGELFF. The variable domain in full, with the rest retrieved from reference TRBV11-3 and TRBJ2-2, is EAGVVQSPRYKIIEKKQPVAFWCNPISGHNTLYWYLQNLGQGPELLIRYENEEAVDDSQLPKDRFSAERLKGVDSTLKIQPAELGDSAVYLCASSLDSTGELFFGEGSRLTVL.

This chain joins TRBV10-3 and TRBJ1-1; D remains unclear. CDR3 size: 12 residues. V shed 4 bases and J shed 7 bases, with 10 bases lying between them. Germline assignment: CDR1 ENHRY and CDR2 SYGVKD. The CDR3 sequence: CAISGPGDEAFF. The CDR3 DNA reads as TGTGCCATCAGTGGCCCCGGAGATGAAGCTTTCTTT.

The chain has TRBV7-2 and TRBJ1-1, with TRBD1 as a possible D gene (6 bases). The germline V gene has CDR1 SGHTA and CDR2 FQGNSA. The CDR3 runs to 16 residues. Trimming pared 0 bases from V and 2 bases from J, leaving 13 bases between. This CDR3 is CASSLARSRGNTEAFF. The CDR3 nucleotides are TGTGCCAGCAGCTTAGCGCGGAGCAGGGGAAACACTGAAGCTTTCTTT.

J is TRBJ2-1 and V is TRBV7-2, with TRBD2 identical over 7 bases. CDR3 length: 15 residues. The germline CDR1 and CDR2 sequences are SGHTA and FQGNSA. V lost 5 bases, J lost 7 bases, and 11 bases stayed unmatched. CDR3 loop: CASSNGLVGRNEQFF. For the CDR3, the DNA is TGTGCCAGCAGCAACGGACTAGTTGGTCGGAATGAGCAGTTCTTC. Drawing the rest from reference TRBV7-2 and TRBJ2-1, the complete variable domain is GAGVSQSPSNKVTEKGKDVELRCDPISGHTALYWYRQSLGQGLEFLIYFQGNSAPDKSGLPSDRFSAERTGGSVSTLTIQRTQQEDSAVYLCASSNGLVGRNEQFFGPGTRLTVL.

This clone came up once. V gene TRBV4-1 combines with J gene TRBJ1-5, with D uncertain. The V gene lost 0 bases and the J gene lost 4 bases, with 10 bases spanning the gap. The CDR3 totals 15 residues. CDR1 and CDR2 from the germline V gene are MGHRA and YSYEKL. CDR3 sequence (DNA): TGCGCCAGCAGCCAAGATGGAGGGTTAAATCAGCCCCAGCATTTT. Translated: CASSQDGGLNQPQHF.

J is TRBJ2-1 and V is TRBV6-6, with 7 nucleotides matching TRBD1. Looked up from germline, CDR1 is MNHNY and CDR2 is SVGAGI (reference sequence). This CDR3 is 13 amino acids long. Unmatched junction bases numbered 6, after V lost 4 bases and J lost 9 bases. CDR3 in amino acids: CASSLRGGGEQFF. CDR3 nucleotide sequence: TGTGCCAGCAGTTTACGAGGGGGCGGTGAGCAGTTCTTC.

The V and J genes are TRBV5-4 and TRBJ2-7; TRBD1 aligns across 10 bases. The CDR3 is made up of 15 amino acids. CDR1 and CDR2 from the germline V gene are SGHNT and YYREEE (reference sequence). V shed 0 bases, J shed 5 bases, and the junction held 5 bases outside the gene matches. The CDR3 here is CASSLVGQGLHEQYF. The CDR3 coding sequence is TGTGCCAGCAGCTTGGTGGGACAGGGGCTCCACGAGCAGTACTTC.